What follows are 32 T cell receptor beta chains derived from one specimen sequenced in a study of beta chain features in type 1 diabetes. Study-wide results and caveats: A moderate, significant TCRB CDR3 shortening appeared in type 1 diabetes across four CD4+ subsets.

Of the isolated RNA, all was reverse transcribed, and so the sequenced material was expressed TCRB transcripts. Repertoires were generated with immunoSEQ multiplex PCR, while TCRdb's copy carries only in-frame clones and drops some. The sample includes some 350,000 clones, 9.5% to 10% of them seen just once. These TCRs are of unknown antigen specificity. The sequenced sample was central memory CD4+ T cells from blood. All receptors come from a young man with type 1 diabetes.

The table lists this clone with a few counts. J is TRBJ1-2 and V is TRBV18; TRBD1 matches at 9 bases. This CDR3 is built from 16 residues. V lost 0 bases, J lost 8 bases, and 10 bases stayed unmatched. Germline loops: CDR1 KGHSH, CDR2 LQKENI. The chain's CDR3 is CASSPPTDRGIGGYTF. CDR3 nucleotide sequence: TGTGCCAGCTCACCACCCACGGACAGGGGAATTGGCGGCTACACCTTC.

This clone was counted between two and nine times. This rearrangement joins TRBV6-5 to TRBJ2-1; D tentatively reads TRBD1 or TRBD2 (5 bases each). Germline lookup yields CDR1 MNHEY and CDR2 SVGAGI. The CDR3 spans 16 residues. The V end lost 0 bases, the J end lost 2 bases, and 11 bases lay between the germline ends. DNA for the CDR3: TGTGCCAGCAGTTACTCGTTCAGGGACCCCTACAATGAGCAGTTCTTC. This codes for CASSYSFRDPYNEQFF.

Comment on this clone: Other nucleotide sequences in the sample specify the same CDR3. CDR3 in DNA: TGTGCCAGCAGTTTAGGACTAGCGGATACCTACGAGCAGTACTTC. Translating gives CASSLGLADTYEQYF. The genes are TRBV27 and TRBJ2-7, with 10 bases aligning to TRBD2. J gave up 2 bases and V 2 bases, and 3 bases lay outside the gene matches. Germline values: CDR1 MNHEY, CDR2 SMNVEV (reference sequence). There are 15 residues in the CDR3.

A few counts support this clone. CDR3 region: CASTPRDRVNEQFF. The CDR3 region has the DNA TGTGCCAGTACTCCTCGAGACAGGGTTAATGAGCAGTTCTTC. J is TRBJ2-1 and V is TRBV19; 7 bases are shared with TRBD1. Germline CDR1 LNHDA, CDR2 SQIVND (reference sequence). V trimming: 7 bases; J trimming: 7 bases; junction bases outside the gene matches: 10. CDR3 length equals 14 residues.

Comment on this clone: A far larger clone is one base from this, pointing to a likely read error. At the DNA level, this CDR3 is encoded by other sequences in the same sample as well. The chain uses TRBV5-1 and TRBJ2-3, with 7 bases matching TRBD2. The CDR3 covers 14 residues. V lost 0 bases and J lost 9; bases outside the gene matches: 7. CDR1 and CDR2 from the germline V gene are SGHRS and YFSETQ. The chain's CDR3 is CASSLAPGGRTQYF. DNA of the CDR3: TGCGCCAGCAGCTTGGCCCCCGGGGGGAGGACGCAGTATTTT.

V and J are TRBV19 and TRBJ1-5; TRBD1 matches 7 bases. The CDR3 covers 17 residues. Germline assignment: CDR1 LNHDA and CDR2 SQIVND (reference sequence). V trimming: 5 bases; J trimming: 7 bases; junction bases outside the gene matches: 17. CDR3: CASSPSSTLTGEQPQHF. The CDR3 region has the DNA TGTGCCAGTAGTCCCTCTTCCACTCTAACAGGGGAACAGCCCCAGCATTTT.

Many counts were recorded for this clone. The CDR3 sequence: CASATGRTYNEQFF. The DNA for the CDR3 is TGTGCCAGCGCGACAGGGCGGACCTACAATGAGCAGTTCTTC. J is TRBJ2-1 and V is TRBV18, with TRBD1 matching over 7 bases. Germline CDR1 is KGHSH and CDR2 is LQKENI. The CDR3 runs 14 residues. The trim removed 8 bases at V and 2 bases at J, leaving 6 bases unmatched. Filled out from reference TRBV18 and TRBJ2-1, the complete variable domain reads NAGVMQNPRHLVRRRGQEARLRCSPMKGHSHVYWYRQLPEEGLKFMVYLQKENIIDESGMPKERFSAEFPKEGPSILRIQQVVRGDSAAYFCASATGRTYNEQFFGPGTRLTVL.

This sequence joins TRBV27 and TRBJ2-1; 11 nucleotides line up with TRBD2. The V gene end was trimmed by 5 bases and the J gene end by 7 bases; junction bases not matched to a gene: 10. The CDR3 has 16 residues. The V gene's germline CDR1 is MNHEY and CDR2 SMNVEV (reference sequence). The CDR3 loop is CASSRLLAGEGNEQFF. DNA of the CDR3: TGTGCCAGCAGTCGCTTACTAGCGGGGGAGGGGAATGAGCAGTTCTTC.

The gene calls are TRBV7-2 and TRBJ2-1; 7 bases fit TRBD2. Germline V gene data show CDR1 as SGHTA and CDR2 as FQGNSA. The CDR3 is made up of 14 amino acids. Trimming cost V 3 bases and J 8 bases; bases outside gene matches: 7. The CDR3 spells CASSLAGVGDEQFF. The CDR3 nucleotides are TGTGCCAGCAGCTTGGCGGGAGTAGGGGATGAGCAGTTCTTC.

The CDR3 sequence is CASSVGTGSKNIQYF. The DNA of the CDR3 is TGTGCCAGCAGCGTAGGAACCGGGTCCAAAAACATTCAGTACTTC. The chain recombines TRBV9 with TRBJ2-4, with no clear D. CDR1 and CDR2 (germline): SGDLS, YYNGEE. The CDR3 has 15 amino acids. V was clipped by 0 bases and J by 2 bases, with 9 bases between them. Variable domain in full (rest from reference TRBV9 and TRBJ2-4): DSGVTQTPKHLITATGQRVTLRCSPRSGDLSVYWYQQSLDQGLQFLIQYYNGEERAKGNILERFSAQQFPDLHSELNLSSLELGDSALYFCASSVGTGSKNIQYFGAGTRLSVL.

This clone has just a few counts. The chain has TRBV18 and TRBJ2-1, with 8 bases matching TRBD2. CDR3 length: 19 amino acids. Germline V gene sequence: CDR1 KGHSH, CDR2 LQKENI. V lost 4 bases, J lost 7 bases, and 21 bases stayed unmatched. The CDR3, as DNA: TGTGCCAGCTCACTTGGGACGGGGGAACCGGGACTAGGGCTTAATGAGCAGTTCTTC. Translation: CASSLGTGEPGLGLNEQFF.

For this clone: At one boundary the junction diverges from the germline segment, which might be a read error. CDR3 in amino acids: CAISVGLADYNEQFF. The DNA for the CDR3 is TGTGCCATCAGTGTCGGGCTAGCGGACTACAATGAGCAGTTCTTC. The chain uses TRBV6-5 and TRBJ2-1, with TRBD2 identical over 7 bases. The germline CDR1 and CDR2 sequences are MNHEY and SVGAGI. This CDR3 comprises 15 residues.

The J gene is TRBJ2-3, the V gene TRBV27; D possibly corresponds to TRBD1 (6 bases). CDR1 is MNHEY and CDR2 is SMNVEV in the germline V gene (reference sequence). Trimming stripped 3 bases from V and 7 bases from J, with 14 bases between. This CDR3 region has 14 residues. CDR3 in DNA: TGTGCCAGCAGTTTCAAACGACAGGACAATACGCAGTATTTT. Amino acids: CASSFKRQDNTQYF.

This clone appeared a few times. The chain employs TRBV7-8 and TRBJ2-5, with 9 bases identical to TRBD2. The CDR3 is made up of 16 amino acids. CDR1 SGHVS and CDR2 FQNEAQ come from the germline V gene. The V and J ends lost 5 bases and 0 bases, in that order; junction bases with no gene match: 7. The CDR3 reads CASSRRLAANQETQYF. CDR3 nucleotide sequence: TGTGCCAGCAGCAGACGACTAGCGGCTAACCAAGAGACCCAGTACTTC.

This clone was detected only a few times. The chain couples TRBV7-2 to TRBJ2-7; weak D call: TRBD1 (5 bases). Trimming pared 3 bases from V and 0 bases from J, leaving 12 bases between. This CDR3 has 15 residues. Looked up from germline, CDR1 is SGHTA and CDR2 is FQGNSA. CDR3 bases: TGTGCCAGCAGCTTGAGCCAGGGCTCCTCCTACGAGCAGTACTTC. It is translated as CASSLSQGSSYEQYF.

This clone was counted ten times or more. The chain uses TRBV7-9 and TRBJ1-3; the D gene is possibly TRBD1 (5 bases). V lost 3 bases and J 1 base, leaving 13 bases between the germline ends. The germline gives CDR1 SEHNR, CDR2 FQNEAQ (reference sequence). The CDR3 runs to 16 residues. The CDR3 region is CASSFPGGPSGNTIYF. CDR3 sequence (DNA): TGTGCCAGCAGCTTTCCGGGGGGTCCATCTGGAAACACCATATATTTT.

At least ten counts were recorded for this clone. This chain joins TRBV14 and TRBJ2-1; the match to TRBD2 covers 12 bases. V was pared by 5 bases and J by 4 bases, with 12 bases of the junction left unmatched. The CDR3 is 18 amino acids. The germline CDR1 and CDR2 sequences are SGHDN and FVKESK. CDR3 in amino acids: CASSRRQGGLAGYNEQFF. CDR3 bases: TGTGCCAGCAGCAGGAGACAGGGCGGACTAGCGGGATACAATGAGCAGTTCTTC.

The V and J genes are TRBV30 and TRBJ1-3; D is ambiguous. CDR1 is GTSNPN, CDR2 SVGIG, per germline (reference sequence). This CDR3 spans 13 amino acids. V was trimmed by 0 bases and J by 7 bases, leaving 10 bases between them. The CDR3, as DNA: TGTGCCTGGAGTGTAGGAGGAGGGAACACCATATATTTT. Protein sequence: CAWSVGGGNTIYF.

This clone was counted only a few times. The chain uses TRBV6-5 and TRBJ1-2, with 7 bases lining up with TRBD1. CDR1 and CDR2 (germline): MNHEY, SVGAGI. After removal of 5 bases from V and 8 bases from J, the junction contained 8 bases not matched to a gene. CDR3 length: 13 amino acids. The CDR3 DNA reads TGTGCCAGCAGTCAACGGGACAGATCCGGCTACACCTTC. Encoded protein: CASSQRDRSGYTF.

This clone has more than one count but fewer than ten. This CDR3 reads CASSRDSNSYEQYF. The CDR3 nucleotides read TGTGCCAGTAGTAGGGACTCAAACTCCTACGAGCAGTACTTC. V and J are TRBV19 and TRBJ2-7; tentative D call: TRBD2 (6 bases). Germline V CDR1 and CDR2: LNHDA, SQIVND (reference sequence). The CDR3 loop spans 14 amino acids. V lost 4 bases to trimming and J lost 0 bases, with 10 bases between them.

This clone was detected only a few times. The V call is TRBV27, the J call TRBJ2-2, with a possible D match to TRBD2 (6 bases). The V gene lost 3 bases and the J gene lost 10 bases, with 9 bases spanning the gap. Germline CDR1 is MNHEY and CDR2 is SMNVEV (reference sequence). The CDR3 loop spans 12 amino acids. CDR3 coding DNA: TGTGCCAGCAGTTTCGGGACTGCGGAGCTGTTTTTT. The encoded protein is CASSFGTAELFF.

The gene calls are TRBV11-2 and TRBJ2-3; 9 bases agree with TRBD1. The CDR3 has 14 amino acids. The germline V gene encodes CDR1 SGHAT and CDR2 FQNNGV. The trim removed 4 bases at V and 3 bases at J, leaving 2 bases unmatched. The CDR3 DNA is TGTGCCAGCAGCTCTGGACAGGGGACAGATACGCAGTATTTT. This translates into CASSSGQGTDTQYF.

The sample holds a few counts of this clone. The chain couples TRBV18 to TRBJ2-3; 8 bases fit TRBD1. Germline loops: CDR1 KGHSH, CDR2 LQKENI. Losses at the gene ends were 3 bases for V and 1 base for J; bases not matched to a gene: 3. CDR3 size: 15 residues. The DNA of the CDR3 is TGTGCCAGCTCACCGGGGACAGGAGGCACAGATACGCAGTATTTT. It specifies CASSPGTGGTDTQYF.

This clone was observed many times. The chain joins TRBV4-1 to TRBJ2-3; the match to TRBD2 covers 11 bases. CDR1 and CDR2 from the germline V gene are MGHRA and YSYEKL. CDR3 length: 15 amino acids. The V segment lost 4 bases and the J segment 0 bases; nucleotides outside the gene matches: 0. CDR3 nucleotide sequence: TGCGCCAGCAGCCGGACTAGCGGGAGCACAGATACGCAGTATTTT. This gives the protein CASSRTSGSTDTQYF.

This clone was seen more than once but under ten times. The V gene is TRBV9, the J gene TRBJ2-7, with 7 bases aligning to TRBD2. Losses at the gene ends were 7 bases for V and 2 bases for J; bases not matched to a gene: 3. The germline V gene encodes CDR1 SGDLS and CDR2 YYNGEE. The CDR3 has 12 amino acids. DNA for the CDR3: TGTGCCAGCGGCCGGGAGGCCTACGAGCAGTACTTC. Its protein is CASGREAYEQYF.

This clone was counted only a few times. V usage is TRBV2 and J usage is TRBJ1-4, with 10 bases matching TRBD1. Unmatched junction bases numbered 2, after V lost 5 bases and J lost 5 bases. The V gene's germline CDR1 is SNHLY and CDR2 FYNNEI. CDR3 length: 14 amino acids. The CDR3 reads CASSWDRGNEKLFF. Written as DNA, the CDR3 is TGTGCCAGCAGTTGGGACAGGGGCAATGAAAAACTGTTTTTT.

This clone was recorded once. This chain connects TRBV30 to TRBJ1-4; D is undetermined. Germline lookup yields CDR1 GTSNPN and CDR2 SVGIG (reference sequence). CDR3 size: 18 residues. The V end was cut by 0 bases, the J end by 0 bases, with 17 bases between. The CDR3 sequence is CAWSVPSVRDATNEKLFF. The DNA for the CDR3 is TGTGCCTGGAGTGTACCGTCGGTGCGAGATGCAACTAATGAAAAACTGTTTTTT.

This clone was counted at least ten times. V gene TRBV27 combines with J gene TRBJ2-1; 10 bases agree with TRBD2. The CDR3 totals 15 residues. Trimming removed 2 bases from V and 9 bases from J; junction bases left unmatched: 7. Germline-derived CDR1 and CDR2 are MNHEY and SMNVEV (reference sequence). The CDR3 region has the DNA TGTGCCAGCAGTTTACAGCGGGAGGGTAGGGGTGAGCAGTTCTTC. This sequence encodes CASSLQREGRGEQFF.

This clone was picked up a small number of times. The rearrangement links TRBV28 to TRBJ2-7; TRBD1 matches 10 bases. V shed 7 bases and J 6 bases; nucleotides not matched to a gene: 12. The CDR3 covers 15 residues. Germline lookup yields CDR1 MDHEN and CDR2 SYDVKM. The CDR3 nucleotides read TGTGCCAGCATCCTACCGGGACAGGGGTACTCCGAGCAGTACTTC. This codes for CASILPGQGYSEQYF.

The chain employs TRBV7-6 and TRBJ1-1, with TRBD1 matching 8 bases. V was pared by 5 bases and J by 0 bases, with 2 bases of the junction left unmatched. Looked up from germline, CDR1 is SGHVS and CDR2 is FNYEAQ. The length of the CDR3 is 14 residues. CDR3 loop: CASSNRGMNTEAFF. CDR3 coding DNA: TGTGCCAGCAGCAACAGGGGGATGAACACTGAAGCTTTCTTT.

A word on this clone: With a far larger clone one base away, a read error is the likely cause. Other nucleotide sequences in the sample specify the same CDR3. The chain carries TRBV7-9 and TRBJ2-3; D is unclear. The CDR3 has 12 amino acids. Looked up from germline, CDR1 is SEHNR and CDR2 is FQNEAQ (reference sequence). The V and J ends lost 6 bases and 0 bases respectively, with 4 bases between them. CDR3 sequence: CASSYSTDTQYF. The DNA for the CDR3 is TGTGCCAGCAGTTATAGCACAGATACGCAGTATTTT.

There are a few counts of this clone. The chain has TRBV29-1 and TRBJ2-7, with 9 bases matching TRBD1. Losses at the gene ends were 6 bases for V and 2 bases for J; bases not matched to a gene: 5. The germline V gene encodes CDR1 SQVTM and CDR2 ANQGSEA. There are 13 residues in the CDR3. CDR3 region: CSVRDRAAYEQYF. In DNA, the CDR3 is TGCAGCGTCCGGGACAGGGCCGCCTACGAGCAGTACTTC.